Given below is one T cell receptor beta chain in context. Its antigen remains unidentified. Reverse transcription of all isolated RNA meant that expressed TCRB transcripts were sequenced. Some clones are missing from TCRdb's copy, which holds only in-frame ones; the method was immunoSEQ multiplex PCR. Here the sample spans 200,000 to 250,000 clones, approximately 11% being singletons. Each donor gave one heparinised blood draw averaging roughly 120 mL. Using CD45RO/CCR7/CD25/CD127/CD95/CD27, CD4+ naive, central memory, regulatory and stem cell-like memory cells were sorted. The CDR3 has 12 amino acids. The germline V and J ends were trimmed by 3 bases and 7 bases, with 8 bases remaining between them. Looked up from germline, CDR1 is SNHLY and CDR2 is FYNNEI. This record belongs to a study of beta chain features in type 1 diabetes. Overall study findings and caveats: The study found moderately but significantly shorter TCRB CDR3s in all four CD4+ subsets of Type 1 diabetes patients. The study notes PCR might favor shorter templates equally in patients and controls.

This chain connects TRBV2 to TRBJ2-3; tentatively, D is TRBD1 (5 bases). Material for sequencing was central memory CD4+ T cells from blood. The sequence was obtained from a young man in good health. CDR3 sequence reads: CASSEGRYTQYF. CDR3 coding DNA: TGTGCCAGCAGTGAGGGGCGGTATACGCAGTATTTT.